Listed below are T cell receptor beta chains from one sample, sequenced in a study of T cell responses to AZD1222 COVID-19 vaccine. Measured with immunoSEQ multiplex PCR; TCRdb has only the in-frame clones, and not every one. This table has some 85,000 clones, around 87% appearing once. The input for sequencing was peripheral blood, taken on day 0 of AZD1222 vaccination. The origin of the receptors is an adult in good health. Each CDR3 is given with its conserved first and last residue. A D gene is named only where the DNA matches it firmly. Not all rows give a size; the values are once, few, many and, for expanded clones, a class.

cdr3_length: 16; clone_size: .; d_call: TRBD2; v_call: TRBV9; j_call: TRBJ2-1; cdr3_nt: TGTGCCAGCAGCGTAGATGGTAGCGGGCCCTACAATGAGCAGTTCTTC; cdr3_aa: CASSVDGSGPYNEQFF
cdr3_length: 16; clone_size: .; d_call: TRBD1; v_call: TRBV19; j_call: TRBJ1-1; cdr3_nt: TGTGCCAGTAGTTTCCCGACAGGGGCCCCGAACACTGAAGCTTTCTTT; cdr3_aa: CASSFPTGAPNTEAFF
cdr3_length: 17; clone_size: .; d_call: TRBD2; v_call: TRBV28; j_call: TRBJ2-3; cdr3_nt: TGTGCCACCGCGACCCCCCTGGGACTAGCCGACACAGATACGCAGTATTTT; cdr3_aa: CATATPLGLADTDTQYF
cdr3_length: 15; clone_size: .; d_call: .; v_call: TRBV5-6; j_call: TRBJ2-7; cdr3_nt: TGTGCCAGCAGCTTGGAAGGAGAACCAGGCTACGAGCAGTACTTC; cdr3_aa: CASSLEGEPGYEQYF
cdr3_length: 11; clone_size: once; d_call: .; v_call: TRBV6-4; j_call: TRBJ1-2; cdr3_nt: TGTGCCAGCCGATCAGGGCGAGGCTACACCTTC; cdr3_aa: CASRSGRGYTF
cdr3_length: 12; clone_size: .; d_call: .; v_call: TRBV5-1; j_call: TRBJ2-1; cdr3_nt: TGCGCCAGCAGCTTGGAAGGGGGTGAGCAGTTCTTC; cdr3_aa: CASSLEGGEQFF
cdr3_length: 16; clone_size: .; d_call: .; v_call: TRBV24-1; j_call: TRBJ1-2; cdr3_nt: TGTGCCACCAGTGACGGGCGGAGCCCCGGTAACTATGGCTACACCTTC; cdr3_aa: CATSDGRSPGNYGYTF
cdr3_length: 14; clone_size: .; d_call: TRBD2; v_call: TRBV2; j_call: TRBJ2-3; cdr3_nt: TGTGCCAGCTTGAGCGGGAGGAGCACAGATACGCAGTATTTT; cdr3_aa: CASLSGRSTDTQYF
cdr3_length: 15; clone_size: .; d_call: TRBD2; v_call: TRBV5-1; j_call: TRBJ2-1; cdr3_nt: TGCGCCAGCAGCTTAAGCCTAGCGGCCTACAATGAGCAGTTCTTC; cdr3_aa: CASSLSLAAYNEQFF
cdr3_length: 16; clone_size: .; d_call: TRBD2; v_call: TRBV7-9; j_call: TRBJ2-7; cdr3_nt: TGTGCCAGCAGCACGACGACTAGCGGGAGTTCACGCGAGCAGTACTTC; cdr3_aa: CASSTTTSGSSREQYF
cdr3_length: 15; clone_size: .; d_call: .; v_call: TRBV4-1; j_call: TRBJ2-7; cdr3_nt: TGCGCCAGCAGCCAAGCGGACGTGAGCTCCTACGAGCAGTACTTC; cdr3_aa: CASSQADVSSYEQYF
cdr3_length: 14; clone_size: .; d_call: .; v_call: TRBV11-2; j_call: TRBJ2-7; cdr3_nt: TGTGCCAGCACCTACGCCGGGGGACCCTACGAGCAGTACTTC; cdr3_aa: CASTYAGGPYEQYF
cdr3_length: 17; clone_size: .; d_call: .; v_call: TRBV7-2; j_call: TRBJ1-1; cdr3_nt: TGTGCCAGCAGCTTAGGAGGGGTATGGGGAGGGGGCACTGAAGCTTTCTTT; cdr3_aa: CASSLGGVWGGGTEAFF
cdr3_length: 15; clone_size: .; d_call: .; v_call: TRBV7-2; j_call: TRBJ2-5; cdr3_nt: TGTGCCAGCAGCTTGGGGGGATCCATCCAAGAGACCCAGTACTTC; cdr3_aa: CASSLGGSIQETQYF
cdr3_length: 17; clone_size: .; d_call: TRBD2; v_call: TRBV5-6; j_call: TRBJ2-5; cdr3_nt: TGTGCCAGCAGTGGGGATTCTCGGCCCGGAGCGGGGGAGACCCAGTACTTC; cdr3_aa: CASSGDSRPGAGETQYF
cdr3_length: 16; clone_size: .; d_call: .; v_call: TRBV19; j_call: TRBJ1-2; cdr3_nt: TGTGCCAGTAGTGAAGCCGGGACGTTACAGGGCTATGGCTACACCTTC; cdr3_aa: CASSEAGTLQGYGYTF
cdr3_length: 14; clone_size: .; d_call: .; v_call: TRBV3-1/TRBV3-2; j_call: TRBJ1-6; cdr3_nt: TGTGCCAGCAGCCAAACCTCGGATAATTCACCCCTCCACTTT; cdr3_aa: CASSQTSDNSPLHF
cdr3_length: 14; clone_size: .; d_call: .; v_call: TRBV5-6; j_call: TRBJ1-1; cdr3_nt: TGTGCCAGCCTTAAAACAGGGTTGCGGACTGAAGCTTTCTTT; cdr3_aa: CASLKTGLRTEAFF
cdr3_length: 12; clone_size: .; d_call: TRBD2; v_call: TRBV11-3; j_call: TRBJ2-5; cdr3_nt: TGTGCCAGCAGTTCCGGGGGGGAGACCCAGTACTTC; cdr3_aa: CASSSGGETQYF
cdr3_length: 13; clone_size: few; d_call: .; v_call: TRBV28; j_call: TRBJ1-5; cdr3_nt: TGTGCCAGCAGTTTAGACAGCAATCAGCCCCAGCATTTT; cdr3_aa: CASSLDSNQPQHF
cdr3_length: 13; clone_size: .; d_call: .; v_call: TRBV3-1/TRBV3-2; j_call: TRBJ1-1; cdr3_nt: TGTGCCAGCAGCCAAGCCAGGCTCACTGAAGCTTTCTTT; cdr3_aa: CASSQARLTEAFF
cdr3_length: 13; clone_size: .; d_call: .; v_call: TRBV12-3/TRBV12-4; j_call: TRBJ2-5; cdr3_nt: TGTGCCAGCAGTTTCTGGTCCGCAGAGACCCAGTACTTC; cdr3_aa: CASSFWSAETQYF
cdr3_length: 12; clone_size: .; d_call: .; v_call: TRBV6-1; j_call: TRBJ2-1; cdr3_nt: TGTGCCAGCGGTTTCTCCTACAATGAGCAGTTCTTC; cdr3_aa: CASGFSYNEQFF
cdr3_length: 12; clone_size: .; d_call: TRBD1; v_call: TRBV7-9; j_call: TRBJ2-7; cdr3_nt: TGTGCCAGCAGTACACAGGGGTACGAGCAGTACTTC; cdr3_aa: CASSTQGYEQYF
cdr3_length: 16; clone_size: .; d_call: .; v_call: TRBV2; j_call: TRBJ2-1; cdr3_nt: TGTGCCAGCAGTCCTGGACTTCCAAAGCTAAACAATGAGCAGTTCTTC; cdr3_aa: CASSPGLPKLNNEQFF
cdr3_length: 13; clone_size: .; d_call: .; v_call: TRBV6-5; j_call: TRBJ1-1; cdr3_nt: TGTGCCAGCAGCCTTCTGCGGCGTGATAAAGCTTTCTTT; cdr3_aa: CASSLLRRDKAFF
cdr3_length: 16; clone_size: .; d_call: .; v_call: TRBV5-1; j_call: TRBJ2-2; cdr3_nt: TGCGCCAGCAGCTTGGGTCGCAGCCAGAACACCGGGGAGCTGTTTTTT; cdr3_aa: CASSLGRSQNTGELFF
cdr3_length: 16; clone_size: .; d_call: TRBD1; v_call: TRBV29-1; j_call: TRBJ2-2; cdr3_nt: TGCAGCGTTCCCCTTCGGGACAGGGGGAACACCGGGGAGCTGTTTTTT; cdr3_aa: CSVPLRDRGNTGELFF
cdr3_length: 14; clone_size: .; d_call: TRBD1; v_call: TRBV28; j_call: TRBJ1-5; cdr3_nt: TGTGCCACCAGGGGGGACAGGGTTAGGCAGCCCCAGCATTTT; cdr3_aa: CATRGDRVRQPQHF
cdr3_length: 15; clone_size: .; d_call: .; v_call: TRBV27; j_call: TRBJ1-1; cdr3_nt: TGTGCCAGCAGTCCGATGCTTCAGGGGTTCACTGAAGCTTTCTTT; cdr3_aa: CASSPMLQGFTEAFF
cdr3_length: 16; clone_size: .; d_call: TRBD2; v_call: TRBV30; j_call: TRBJ2-2; cdr3_nt: TGTGCCTGGAGTCCAGGGACTAGCGGGGGGACCGGGGAGCTGTTTTTT; cdr3_aa: CAWSPGTSGGTGELFF
cdr3_length: 15; clone_size: .; d_call: TRBD1; v_call: TRBV6-2/TRBV6-3; j_call: TRBJ2-2; cdr3_nt: TGTGCCAGCAGTCCCTGGACAGGGTTTATCGGGGAGCTGTTTTTT; cdr3_aa: CASSPWTGFIGELFF
cdr3_length: 13; clone_size: once; d_call: .; v_call: TRBV28; j_call: TRBJ1-1; cdr3_nt: TGTGCCAGCAGTTTAGTAGACATCTTGGGAGCTTTCTTT; cdr3_aa: CASSLVDILGAFF
cdr3_length: 12; clone_size: .; d_call: .; v_call: TRBV7-2; j_call: TRBJ2-3; cdr3_nt: TGTGCCAGCAGCTTGACGAGAGATACGCAGTATTTT; cdr3_aa: CASSLTRDTQYF
cdr3_length: 12; clone_size: .; d_call: .; v_call: TRBV28; j_call: TRBJ2-1; cdr3_nt: TGTGCCAGCAGTTTATTGGGTCTTGAGCAGTTCTTC; cdr3_aa: CASSLLGLEQFF
cdr3_length: 13; clone_size: .; d_call: .; v_call: TRBV19; j_call: TRBJ2-6; cdr3_nt: TGTGCCTGCGGGACATCTGGGGCCAACGTCCTGACTTTC; cdr3_aa: CACGTSGANVLTF
cdr3_length: 17; clone_size: .; d_call: .; v_call: TRBV4-3; j_call: TRBJ2-7; cdr3_nt: TGCGCCAGCAGCCTCAGAAGGGAGTCAGGGAGAACCTACGAGCAGTACTTC; cdr3_aa: CASSLRRESGRTYEQYF
cdr3_length: 16; clone_size: .; d_call: .; v_call: TRBV18; j_call: TRBJ1-5; cdr3_nt: TGTGCCAGCTCACCAGCCACAGGGTATAGCAATCAGCCCCAGCATTTT; cdr3_aa: CASSPATGYSNQPQHF
cdr3_length: 16; clone_size: .; d_call: TRBD2; v_call: TRBV30; j_call: TRBJ2-2; cdr3_nt: TGTGCCTGGAGGACTAGCGGGAGGCAGAACACCGGGGAGCTGTTTTTT; cdr3_aa: CAWRTSGRQNTGELFF
cdr3_length: 13; clone_size: .; d_call: .; v_call: TRBV19; j_call: TRBJ1-2; cdr3_nt: TGTGCCAGTAGTCCAACAGGGACGGGTGGCTACACCTTC; cdr3_aa: CASSPTGTGGYTF
cdr3_length: 13; clone_size: .; d_call: .; v_call: TRBV9; j_call: TRBJ1-1; cdr3_nt: TGTGCCAGCAGTGATCTCGGGGCCATGGAAGCTTTCTTT; cdr3_aa: CASSDLGAMEAFF
cdr3_length: 12; clone_size: .; d_call: TRBD1; v_call: TRBV19; j_call: TRBJ1-1; cdr3_nt: TGTGCCAGTAGTCCCCGGGACAGACCAGCTTTCTTT; cdr3_aa: CASSPRDRPAFF
cdr3_length: 13; clone_size: .; d_call: .; v_call: TRBV12-5; j_call: TRBJ2-1; cdr3_nt: TGTGCTAGTGGTTTGATGGGGAGGAATGAGCAGTTCTTC; cdr3_aa: CASGLMGRNEQFF
cdr3_length: 13; clone_size: .; d_call: .; v_call: TRBV30; j_call: TRBJ2-3; cdr3_nt: TGTGCCTGGAACGGGGCGTTGGGGGATACGCAGTATTTT; cdr3_aa: CAWNGALGDTQYF
cdr3_length: 12; clone_size: .; d_call: .; v_call: TRBV12-3/TRBV12-4; j_call: TRBJ2-3; cdr3_nt: TGTGCCAGCAGGCCGGACAGCCATACGCAGTATTTT; cdr3_aa: CASRPDSHTQYF
cdr3_length: 14; clone_size: .; d_call: .; v_call: TRBV7-7; j_call: TRBJ2-1; cdr3_nt: TGTGCCAGCAGCCTCGACAGGAGATCGAATGAGCAGTTCTTC; cdr3_aa: CASSLDRRSNEQFF
cdr3_length: 15; clone_size: .; d_call: .; v_call: TRBV5-6; j_call: TRBJ2-3; cdr3_nt: TGTGCCAGCAGCTTGGTTTCGGGAGGCACAGATACGCAGTATTTT; cdr3_aa: CASSLVSGGTDTQYF
cdr3_length: 13; clone_size: .; d_call: .; v_call: TRBV24-1; j_call: TRBJ2-3; cdr3_nt: TGTGCCACCAGTGTAGGGTCTACAGATACGCAGTATTTT; cdr3_aa: CATSVGSTDTQYF
cdr3_length: 13; clone_size: .; d_call: .; v_call: TRBV19; j_call: TRBJ1-2; cdr3_nt: TGTGCCAGTACAGGGATGGGGTTCTATGGCTACACCTTC; cdr3_aa: CASTGMGFYGYTF
cdr3_length: 14; clone_size: .; d_call: .; v_call: TRBV7-9; j_call: TRBJ2-7; cdr3_nt: TGTGCCAGCAGCTTAGTTGGCCGAGCATACGAGCAGTACTTC; cdr3_aa: CASSLVGRAYEQYF
cdr3_length: 16; clone_size: .; d_call: TRBD2; v_call: TRBV10-3; j_call: TRBJ2-1; cdr3_nt: TGTGCCATCAGTGAGTCGGGACTAGCGGGAAACAATGAGCAGTTCTTC; cdr3_aa: CAISESGLAGNNEQFF
cdr3_length: 18; clone_size: once; d_call: .; v_call: TRBV11-2; j_call: TRBJ2-1; cdr3_nt: TGTGCCAGCAGCTCGCGGCCGGAGGGAAGGAGCTCCTACAATGAGCAGTTCTTC; cdr3_aa: CASSSRPEGRSSYNEQFF